This TCR beta chain emerged from a study of vaccination effects on CD4 cells after COVID-19. Across the whole study: Ahead of sequencing, the ViraFEST assay grew antigen-specific CD4+ T cells using viral peptide pools.

This clone was counted only a few times. Its antigen is unidentified. The table came from immunoSEQ multiplex PCR; TCRdb's copy has only in-frame clones and leaves some out. The repertoire holds about 74,000 clones, with roughly three quarters as singletons. Culturing for more than eight days preceded CD4+ T cell isolation. Cells had half their medium changed to IL-2 medium on days 3 and 7. V lost 0 bases to trimming and J lost 3 bases, with 8 bases between them. The CDR3 contains 13 residues. The germline V gene has CDR1 GTSNPN and CDR2 SVGIG (reference sequence). The sample here was CD4+ T cells from PBMCs cultured without peptide, taken before COVID-19 vaccination. The genes are TRBV30 and TRBJ1-2, with D unresolved. This clonotype was obtained from a human donor who received a COVID-19 vaccine. The CDR3 is CAWSVQSYYGYTF. The CDR3 nucleotides read TGTGCCTGGAGTGTACAGTCATACTATGGCTACACCTTC.